A selection of T cell receptor beta chains follows, all from one sample in a study of blood T cell repertoires in COVID-19. Here immunoSEQ multiplex PCR was the method, and the copy in TCRdb shows in-frame clones only, minus some. This sample carries roughly 110,000 clones, 75% to 95% of them seen once, and the ten largest clones take around 1.3%. The specimen sequenced was peripheral blood. All receptors come from a woman in her 30s with acute or convalescent COVID-19. The CDR3 runs from the conserved cysteine through the conserved F or W. The D gene is left open where the match is weak. Some rows mark clone size as missing; the rest say once, few, many or name a class of expanded clone.

d_call: TRBD2; cdr3_length: 15; v_call: TRBV7-3; clone_size: NA; j_call: TRBJ2-2; cdr3_nt: TGTGCCAGCAGCTCCCTGGGGGGGGACACCGGGGAGCTGTTTTTT; cdr3_aa: CASSSLGGDTGELFF
d_call: NA; cdr3_length: 14; v_call: TRBV27; clone_size: NA; j_call: TRBJ1-2; cdr3_nt: TGTGCCAGCAGTTTATCCCGGGGGTACTATGGCTACACCTTC; cdr3_aa: CASSLSRGYYGYTF
d_call: NA; cdr3_length: 17; v_call: TRBV5-6; clone_size: NA; j_call: TRBJ1-4; cdr3_nt: TGTGCCAGCAGCCAAATGTCTTTCGTGCCAGGTGGGGAAAAACTGTTTTTT; cdr3_aa: CASSQMSFVPGGEKLFF
d_call: TRBD2; cdr3_length: 14; v_call: TRBV4-1; clone_size: NA; j_call: TRBJ2-7; cdr3_nt: TGCGCCAGCAGCCTAACTAGCGGGAGCTACGAGCAGTACTTC; cdr3_aa: CASSLTSGSYEQYF
d_call: NA; cdr3_length: 13; v_call: TRBV7-3; clone_size: NA; j_call: TRBJ1-1; cdr3_nt: TGTGCCAGCAGCTTAGACAGATACACTGAAGCTTTCTTT; cdr3_aa: CASSLDRYTEAFF
d_call: TRBD1; cdr3_length: 11; v_call: TRBV6-5; clone_size: NA; j_call: TRBJ1-1; cdr3_nt: TGTGCCAGCAGGCGACAGGGTGAAGCTTTCTTT; cdr3_aa: CASRRQGEAFF
d_call: NA; cdr3_length: 14; v_call: TRBV7-2; clone_size: NA; j_call: TRBJ1-6; cdr3_nt: TGTGCCAGCAGCTTATTTCAGGGGAATTCACCCCTCCACTTT; cdr3_aa: CASSLFQGNSPLHF
d_call: TRBD1; cdr3_length: 15; v_call: TRBV4-3; clone_size: NA; j_call: TRBJ1-6; cdr3_nt: TGCGCCAGCAGCCAGACCGGGACAGGGGTTTCACCCCTCCACTTT; cdr3_aa: CASSQTGTGVSPLHF
d_call: TRBD2; cdr3_length: 15; v_call: TRBV7-2; clone_size: NA; j_call: TRBJ2-3; cdr3_nt: TGTGCCAGCAGAGTGGCTAGCGGGAACACAGATACGCAGTATTTT; cdr3_aa: CASRVASGNTDTQYF
d_call: NA; cdr3_length: 15; v_call: TRBV5-1; clone_size: NA; j_call: TRBJ2-2; cdr3_nt: TGCGCCAGCAGTTACCTAGCCAGTGACACCGGGGAGCTGTTTTTT; cdr3_aa: CASSYLASDTGELFF
d_call: TRBD1; cdr3_length: 13; v_call: TRBV29-1; clone_size: NA; j_call: TRBJ2-3; cdr3_nt: TGCAGCGTCCAAACAGGGGGCACAGATACGCAGTATTTT; cdr3_aa: CSVQTGGTDTQYF
d_call: NA; cdr3_length: 15; v_call: TRBV27; clone_size: NA; j_call: TRBJ2-3; cdr3_nt: TGTGCCAGCAGTTCCATCCTTACTAGCACAGATACGCAGTATTTT; cdr3_aa: CASSSILTSTDTQYF
d_call: NA; cdr3_length: 15; v_call: TRBV7-9; clone_size: NA; j_call: TRBJ2-7; cdr3_nt: TGTGCCAGCAGCCCATTCCACAGGGACCCCTACGAGCAGTACTTC; cdr3_aa: CASSPFHRDPYEQYF
d_call: NA; cdr3_length: 13; v_call: TRBV19; clone_size: NA; j_call: TRBJ1-5; cdr3_nt: TGTGCCAGTAGCAATCAGGGAGGTCAGCCCCAGCATTTT; cdr3_aa: CASSNQGGQPQHF
d_call: TRBD1; cdr3_length: 14; v_call: TRBV11-1; clone_size: NA; j_call: TRBJ2-7; cdr3_nt: TGTGCCAGCAGCTTAGGGGACAGGAGTTACGAGCAGTACTTC; cdr3_aa: CASSLGDRSYEQYF
d_call: NA; cdr3_length: 13; v_call: TRBV7-2; clone_size: NA; j_call: TRBJ1-5; cdr3_nt: TGTGCCAGCAGCTTTGAGCCAAACAGGCCCCAGCATTTT; cdr3_aa: CASSFEPNRPQHF
d_call: NA; cdr3_length: 16; v_call: TRBV28; clone_size: NA; j_call: TRBJ1-6; cdr3_nt: TGTGCCAGCAGTTCCCCGTGGGCAGGGGTAGCTTCACCCCTCCACTTT; cdr3_aa: CASSSPWAGVASPLHF
d_call: NA; cdr3_length: 19; v_call: TRBV3-1/TRBV3-2; clone_size: NA; j_call: TRBJ2-6; cdr3_nt: TGTGCCAGCAGCCAAGTGGTCGCGAGGGAGTGGCGTGGGGCCAACGTCCTGACTTTC; cdr3_aa: CASSQVVAREWRGANVLTF
d_call: TRBD2; cdr3_length: 18; v_call: TRBV15; clone_size: once; j_call: TRBJ2-4; cdr3_nt: TGTGCCACCAGCAGAGAGGGACTAGCGGGACTCTTGGTGGACATTCAGTACTTC; cdr3_aa: CATSREGLAGLLVDIQYF
d_call: TRBD1; cdr3_length: 14; v_call: TRBV5-1; clone_size: NA; j_call: TRBJ2-5; cdr3_nt: TGCGCCAGCAGCATCACGACAGGGACAGAGACCCAGTACTTC; cdr3_aa: CASSITTGTETQYF
d_call: NA; cdr3_length: 12; v_call: TRBV28; clone_size: once; j_call: TRBJ2-4; cdr3_nt: TGTGCCAGCGGAGGGGTAACAAACATTCAGTACTTC; cdr3_aa: CASGGVTNIQYF
d_call: NA; cdr3_length: 17; v_call: TRBV21-1; clone_size: NA; j_call: TRBJ1-6; cdr3_nt: TGTGCCAGTCCCCCGATCGATTGGGCAGCCTCTAATTCACCCCTCCACTTT; cdr3_aa: CASPPIDWAASNSPLHF
d_call: NA; cdr3_length: 12; v_call: TRBV28; clone_size: NA; j_call: TRBJ1-2; cdr3_nt: TGTGCCAGCAGTTTTAGGCGGATGGGCTACACCTTC; cdr3_aa: CASSFRRMGYTF
d_call: TRBD1; cdr3_length: 14; v_call: TRBV9; clone_size: NA; j_call: TRBJ1-1; cdr3_nt: TGTGCCACCTCCTCAGGGGGCGGAAACACTGAAGCTTTCTTT; cdr3_aa: CATSSGGGNTEAFF
d_call: NA; cdr3_length: 15; v_call: TRBV6-5; clone_size: NA; j_call: TRBJ2-1; cdr3_nt: TGTGCCAGCAGTTGGCTGCTAGCCCCCTCCAATGAGCAGTTCTTC; cdr3_aa: CASSWLLAPSNEQFF
d_call: TRBD1; cdr3_length: 15; v_call: TRBV3-1/TRBV3-2; clone_size: NA; j_call: TRBJ2-3; cdr3_nt: TGTGCCAGCAGCCAAGGTCAGGGGGCCCCAGATACGCAGTATTTT; cdr3_aa: CASSQGQGAPDTQYF
d_call: NA; cdr3_length: 11; v_call: TRBV28; clone_size: NA; j_call: TRBJ2-5; cdr3_nt: TGTGCCAGCTCCCGGCGGGAGACCCAGTACTTC; cdr3_aa: CASSRRETQYF
d_call: TRBD2; cdr3_length: 15; v_call: TRBV27; clone_size: NA; j_call: TRBJ2-3; cdr3_nt: TGTGCCAGCAGCCGGCGACTAGCGTACACAGATACGCAGTATTTT; cdr3_aa: CASSRRLAYTDTQYF
d_call: NA; cdr3_length: 16; v_call: TRBV9; clone_size: NA; j_call: TRBJ1-1; cdr3_nt: TGTGCCAGCAGCTCCCAGGGAGGGAGAGTGAACACTGAAGCTTTCTTT; cdr3_aa: CASSSQGGRVNTEAFF
d_call: NA; cdr3_length: 16; v_call: TRBV7-2; clone_size: NA; j_call: TRBJ1-6; cdr3_nt: TGTGCCAGCAGCTTAGCTGCTGGGACAAATAATTCACCCCTCCACTTT; cdr3_aa: CASSLAAGTNNSPLHF
d_call: NA; cdr3_length: 15; v_call: TRBV5-1; clone_size: once; j_call: TRBJ1-5; cdr3_nt: TGCGCCAGCAGCTTGGGAGACAGGCGAAATCAGCCCCAGCATTTT; cdr3_aa: CASSLGDRRNQPQHF
d_call: NA; cdr3_length: 15; v_call: TRBV30; clone_size: NA; j_call: TRBJ2-5; cdr3_nt: TGTGCCACCGAGGGGGGGACGGCGATACAAGAGACCCAGTACTTC; cdr3_aa: CATEGGTAIQETQYF
d_call: NA; cdr3_length: 15; v_call: TRBV18; clone_size: NA; j_call: TRBJ1-4; cdr3_nt: TGTGCCAGCTCACCACACAGGGAACCTAATGAAAAACTGTTTTTT; cdr3_aa: CASSPHREPNEKLFF
d_call: NA; cdr3_length: 16; v_call: TRBV6-2/TRBV6-3; clone_size: NA; j_call: TRBJ1-6; cdr3_nt: TGTGCCAGCAGTTACTCGATTCCAGGGAAGAATTCACCCCTCCACTTT; cdr3_aa: CASSYSIPGKNSPLHF
d_call: TRBD1; cdr3_length: 14; v_call: TRBV6-7; clone_size: few; j_call: TRBJ2-5; cdr3_nt: TGTGCCGGACATCGACAGGGGCGAAAAGAGACCCAGTACTTC; cdr3_aa: CAGHRQGRKETQYF
d_call: NA; cdr3_length: 15; v_call: TRBV4-2; clone_size: NA; j_call: TRBJ1-3; cdr3_nt: TGTGCCAGCAGCCAAGGGGGGGGGCCGGGAAACACCATATATTTT; cdr3_aa: CASSQGGGPGNTIYF
d_call: NA; cdr3_length: 13; v_call: TRBV4-2; clone_size: NA; j_call: TRBJ2-7; cdr3_nt: TGTGCCAGCAGCCAAGCCATAGATTGGGAGCAGTACTTC; cdr3_aa: CASSQAIDWEQYF
d_call: NA; cdr3_length: 17; v_call: TRBV19; clone_size: NA; j_call: TRBJ1-4; cdr3_nt: TGTGCCAGTAGTCCCTGGGGCCTTCAGGCAACTAATGAAAAACTGTTTTTT; cdr3_aa: CASSPWGLQATNEKLFF
d_call: TRBD1; cdr3_length: 13; v_call: TRBV19; clone_size: NA; j_call: TRBJ2-7; cdr3_nt: TGTGCCAGTAGGCGGACAGGGACTTGGGAGCAGTACTTC; cdr3_aa: CASRRTGTWEQYF
d_call: NA; cdr3_length: 14; v_call: TRBV7-2; clone_size: NA; j_call: TRBJ1-1; cdr3_nt: TGTGCCAGCAGCCCCTTTGGCGGGAACACTGAAGCTTTCTTT; cdr3_aa: CASSPFGGNTEAFF
d_call: TRBD1; cdr3_length: 13; v_call: TRBV30; clone_size: NA; j_call: TRBJ1-2; cdr3_nt: TGTGCCTGGAGTGTAGGTCAGGGGGATGGCTACACCTTC; cdr3_aa: CAWSVGQGDGYTF
d_call: NA; cdr3_length: 14; v_call: TRBV11-2; clone_size: once; j_call: TRBJ2-7; cdr3_nt: TGTGCCAGCAGCTTACCCCTAAGCTCCTACGAGCAGTACTTC; cdr3_aa: CASSLPLSSYEQYF
d_call: TRBD2; cdr3_length: 16; v_call: TRBV19; clone_size: NA; j_call: TRBJ2-1; cdr3_nt: TGTGCCAGTAGTAAGACTAGCGGGAGCTCCTACAATGAGCAGTTCTTC; cdr3_aa: CASSKTSGSSYNEQFF
d_call: NA; cdr3_length: 13; v_call: TRBV12-3/TRBV12-4; clone_size: NA; j_call: TRBJ1-2; cdr3_nt: TGTGCCAGCAGTTTTAGCGCAGAGTATGGCTACACCTTC; cdr3_aa: CASSFSAEYGYTF
d_call: TRBD1; cdr3_length: 14; v_call: TRBV7-2; clone_size: NA; j_call: TRBJ1-5; cdr3_nt: TGTGCCAGCAGCTTAAGGGACAGGGGTGGGCCCCAGCATTTT; cdr3_aa: CASSLRDRGGPQHF
d_call: NA; cdr3_length: 15; v_call: TRBV3-1/TRBV3-2; clone_size: NA; j_call: TRBJ2-6; cdr3_nt: TGTGCCAGCAGCTTGGACAGCTCTGGGGCCAACGTCCTGACTTTC; cdr3_aa: CASSLDSSGANVLTF
d_call: NA; cdr3_length: 14; v_call: TRBV6-5; clone_size: NA; j_call: TRBJ1-1; cdr3_nt: TGTGCCAGCAGTTACTCTAGGAGGGACACTGAAGCTTTCTTT; cdr3_aa: CASSYSRRDTEAFF
d_call: NA; cdr3_length: 15; v_call: TRBV20-1; clone_size: NA; j_call: TRBJ2-7; cdr3_nt: TGCAGTGCTAGTGGTTTTAAGAACAGGGCCTACGAGCAGTACTTC; cdr3_aa: CSASGFKNRAYEQYF
d_call: NA; cdr3_length: 18; v_call: TRBV4-2; clone_size: NA; j_call: TRBJ1-5; cdr3_nt: TGTGCCAGCAGCCAAGATCCCCCTCCAGCGGGGGTAAATCAGCCCCAGCATTTT; cdr3_aa: CASSQDPPPAGVNQPQHF
d_call: NA; cdr3_length: 10; v_call: TRBV20-1; clone_size: NA; j_call: TRBJ1-2; cdr3_nt: TGCAGTTTATTACAGGGCAACCACACCTTC; cdr3_aa: CSLLQGNHTF